One sample yielded the 24 T cell receptor beta chains listed below, sequenced in a study of early T cells in non-severe SARS-CoV-2 infection. TCRdb reprocessed the 5' RACE reads via MiXCR and lists one record per CDR3 protein. This table holds 50,000 or so distinct CDR3 sequences, 9.5% to 15% found once. Sequenced material: whole blood. The receptors stem from an adult who was a healthcare worker with PCR-confirmed SARS-CoV-2 infection or an uninfected control (not recorded which).

V gene TRBV12-3 or TRBV12-4 combines with J gene TRBJ2-2, with TRBD2 matching 11 bases. J lost 4 bases, V lost 3 bases, and 1 base had no gene match. This CDR3 has 15 residues. CDR3 sequence: CASSFSGRATGELFF. The CDR3 DNA reads as TGTGCCAGCAGTTTTAGCGGGAGGGCCACCGGGGAGCTGTTTTTT.

This sequence joins TRBV25-1 and TRBJ2-7; D is unresolved. V lost 6 bases to trimming and J lost 4 bases, with 25 bases between them. Germline V CDR1 and CDR2: MGHDK, SYGVNS. The CDR3 extends over 17 amino acids. The CDR3 region is CASRLPRFPPRPYEQYF. DNA for the CDR3: TGTGCCAGCAGACTACCCAGATTTCCCCCTCGGCCTTACGAGCAGTACTTC.

The chain's CDR3 is CASSFWTGATETQYF. As DNA, the CDR3 is TGTGCCAGCAGCTTCTGGACAGGGGCAACAGAGACCCAGTACTTC. The rearrangement joins TRBV11-2 to TRBJ2-5; 9 nucleotides agree with TRBD1. Germline CDR1 is SGHAT and CDR2 is FQNNGV. V trimming: 3 bases; J trimming: 4 bases; junction bases outside the gene matches: 6. The CDR3 runs to 15 residues.

The chain has TRBV11-1 and TRBJ2-1; maybe TRBD1 (5 bases). The ends were cut back, 7 bases at V and 10 bases at J, with 26 bases in the middle. CDR1 SGHAT and CDR2 FQDESV come from the germline V gene (reference sequence). The CDR3 loop spans 16 amino acids. As DNA, the CDR3 is TGTGCCAGCACCCCCAGGGCCAGGGATGGGTTCGGCGAGCAGTTCTTC. Translated, it gives CASTPRARDGFGEQFF. Using reference TRBV11-1 and TRBJ2-1 for the parts outside the CDR3, the full variable domain is EAEVAQSPRYKITEKSQAVAFWCDPISGHATLYWYRQILGQGPELLVQFQDESVVDDSQLPKDRFSAERLKGVDSTLKIQPAELGDSAMYLCASTPRARDGFGEQFFGPGTRLTVL.

This clonotype occurred a few times. This chain connects TRBV2 to TRBJ2-7, with 7 bases identical to TRBD1. With 6 bases clipped from V and 5 bases from J, the junction kept 7 bases outside the gene matches. This CDR3 is built from 13 residues. Germline V gene data show CDR1 as SNHLY and CDR2 as FYNNEI. CDR3 loop: CASSEQGRNEQYF. CDR3 in DNA: TGTGCCAGCAGCGAACAGGGGAGAAACGAGCAGTACTTC. Combining the CDR3 with reference TRBV2 and TRBJ2-7 gives the whole variable domain EPEVTQTPSHQVTQMGQEVILRCVPISNHLYFYWYRQILGQKVEFLVSFYNNEISEKSEIFDDQFSVERPDGSNFTLKIRSTKLEDSAMYFCASSEQGRNEQYFGPGTRLTVT.

This clonotype was seen ten or more times. V gene TRBV12-3 or TRBV12-4 combines with J gene TRBJ2-2, with D perhaps matching TRBD2 (6 bases). This CDR3 has 15 residues. Trimming stripped 0 bases from V and 6 bases from J, with 11 bases between. CDR3 DNA: TGTGCCAGCAGTTTAGCATTTCCGGGGGCCGGGGAGCTGTTTTTT. Amino acid sequence: CASSLAFPGAGELFF.

The chain has TRBV11-2 and TRBJ2-7, with TRBD2 identical over 10 bases. The germline gives CDR1 SGHAT, CDR2 FQNNGV. The CDR3 runs 15 residues. The ends lost 5 bases at V and 2 bases at J; junction bases unmatched: 6. As DNA, the CDR3 is TGTGCCAGCAGCGCCCCCACTAGCGGGGCCTACGAGCAGTACTTC. Its translation: CASSAPTSGAYEQYF. The full variable domain, with the rest looked up from reference TRBV11-2 and TRBJ2-7, is EAGVAQSPRYKIIEKRQSVAFWCNPISGHATLYWYQQILGQGPKLLIQFQNNGVVDDSQLPKDRFSAERLKGVDSTLKIQPAKLEDSAVYLCASSAPTSGAYEQYFGPGTRLTVT.

This clonotype was detected only a few times. The chain carries TRBV24-1 and TRBJ2-1; D is unclear. CDR3 length: 12 residues. The V gene's germline CDR1 is KGHDR and CDR2 SFDVKD. The V gene lost 4 bases and the J gene lost 5 bases, with 5 bases spanning the gap. Here the CDR3 DNA reads TGTGCCACCAGTGAGTGGGACAATGAGCAGTTCTTC. It translates to CATSEWDNEQFF.

This clonotype was recorded many times. The chain employs TRBV28 and TRBJ2-3, with D perhaps matching TRBD2 (5 bases). CDR3 size: 14 residues. V was pared by 5 bases and J by 2 bases, with 11 bases between. CDR1 and CDR2 from the germline V gene are MDHEN and SYDVKM. The CDR3 region has the DNA TGTGCCAGCAGTCCGCGACGGGACACAGATACGCAGTATTTT. Its protein product is CASSPRRDTDTQYF.

This clonotype turned up a few times. The V call is TRBV7-9, the J call TRBJ1-4; D uncertain. V was clipped by 5 bases and J by 8 bases, with 12 bases between them. Germline V CDR1 and CDR2: SEHNR, FQNEAQ (reference sequence). This CDR3 spans 13 amino acids. CDR3 region: CASSQRENEKLFF. The DNA for the CDR3 is TGTGCCAGCAGCCAGAGGGAAAACGAAAAACTGTTTTTT.

This chain connects TRBV20-1 to TRBJ1-5; tentative D call: TRBD1 (5 bases). Germline values: CDR1 DFQATT, CDR2 SNEGSKA (reference sequence). V lost 2 bases and J lost 4, with 9 bases in between. This CDR3 contains 13 residues. CDR3 bases: TGCAGTGCTAGAATGGGGGGGAATCAGCCCCAGCATTTT. This translates into CSARMGGNQPQHF.

The table lists this clonotype with a few counts. The chain combines TRBV29-1 with TRBJ2-3; 7 bases agree with TRBD1. Germline V gives CDR1 SQVTM, CDR2 ANQGSEA. The CDR3 spans 14 residues. The V gene end was trimmed by 1 base and the J gene end by 3 bases; junction bases not matched to a gene: 4. This chain's CDR3 is CSVEVGRGTDTQYF. The CDR3 region has the DNA TGCAGCGTTGAAGTGGGCAGGGGGACAGATACGCAGTATTTT.

At least ten counts were recorded for this clonotype. V usage is TRBV10-1 and J usage is TRBJ2-3; D uncertain. In germline, CDR1 is WNHNN, CDR2 SYGVQD (reference sequence). CDR3 length: 13 amino acids. V gave up 3 bases and J gave up 8 bases, with 12 bases separating them. The CDR3 here is CASSEGLLRTQYF. CDR3 DNA sequence: TGCGCCAGCAGTGAAGGGTTGCTTCGTACGCAGTATTTT.

The rearrangement uses TRBV6-2 or TRBV6-3 and TRBJ1-2; D unresolved. The CDR3 spans 12 residues. V dropped 5 bases and J dropped 8 bases, with 12 bases sitting between them. The V gene's germline CDR1 is MNHEY and CDR2 SVGEGT. The CDR3: CASSPKFTGYTF. The CDR3 DNA reads TGTGCCAGCAGTCCGAAGTTCACCGGCTACACCTTC.

This clonotype turned up a few times. This chain joins TRBV24-1 and TRBJ2-1, with TRBD2 as a possible D gene (6 bases). In germline, CDR1 is KGHDR, CDR2 SFDVKD. Between the trimmed V and J ends, which lost 9 bases and 4 bases, there was a span of 18 bases. The CDR3 has 15 amino acids. CDR3 nucleotides: TGTGCCACCGGCCCCGGGGGAATTTTTTACAATGAGCAGTTCTTC. Its protein is CATGPGGIFYNEQFF.

The genes are TRBV6-4 and TRBJ2-3; a possible D gene is TRBD2 (5 bases). With 3 bases removed from V and 5 bases from J, the gap between germline ends came to 9 bases. Germline CDR1 is MRHNA and CDR2 is SNTAGT. This CDR3 has 13 amino acids. The CDR3 protein is CASSDISGDTQYF. The CDR3 nucleotides are TGTGCCAGCAGTGATATAAGCGGAGATACGCAGTATTTT.

This clonotype was seen ten or more times. This chain connects TRBV7-3 to TRBJ2-1; 8 nucleotides line up with TRBD2. Losses at the gene ends were 1 base for V and 2 bases for J; bases not matched to a gene: 4. This CDR3 contains 16 residues. Looked up from germline, CDR1 is SGHTA and CDR2 is FQGTGA. The CDR3 spells CASSLSGAGAYNEQFF. In DNA form, the CDR3 reads TGTGCCAGCAGCTTAAGCGGAGCGGGGGCCTACAATGAGCAGTTCTTC.

The chain uses TRBV7-6 and TRBJ2-7; a possible D gene is TRBD1 (7 bases). This CDR3 comprises 15 residues. Trimming removed 5 bases from V and 1 base from J, with 15 bases in between. Germline V gene lookup returns CDR1 SGHVS and CDR2 FNYEAQ. The CDR3 DNA reads TGTGCCAGCAGCCCCCAGGGGGGAGGATCCTACGAGCAGTACTTC. Amino acid sequence: CASSPQGGGSYEQYF. The full variable domain, its missing parts supplied by reference TRBV7-6 and TRBJ2-7, is GAGVSQSPRYKVTKRGQDVALRCDPISGHVSLYWYRQALGQGPEFLTYFNYEAQQDKSGLPNDRFSAERPEGSISTLTIQRTEQRDSAMYRCASSPQGGGSYEQYFGPGTRLTVT.

The chain has TRBV5-5 and TRBJ1-6; possibly TRBD1 for D (5 bases). The CDR3 runs to 15 residues. CDR1 is SGHKS, CDR2 YYEKEE, per germline (reference sequence). Trimming took 0 bases from V and 10 from J, leaving 14 bases between them. As DNA, the CDR3 is TGTGCCAGCAGCTTGGTCAGGGAAGATGGATCACCCCTCCACTTT. Its protein product is CASSLVREDGSPLHF.

The chain has TRBV12-3 or TRBV12-4 and TRBJ2-3; TRBD1 aligns across 12 bases. Trimming cost V 5 bases and J 5 bases; bases outside gene matches: 14. The CDR3 runs 18 residues. Here the CDR3 DNA reads TGTGCCAGCAGTGTCGGGACAGGGGGCATCGGGTCAGAAGATACGCAGTATTTT. This translates into CASSVGTGGIGSEDTQYF.

This clonotype was seen many times. This rearrangement joins TRBV5-5 to TRBJ1-2, with no clear D. CDR1 SGHKS and CDR2 YYEKEE come from the germline V gene (reference sequence). The V gene lost 4 bases and the J gene lost 3 bases, with 16 bases spanning the gap. The CDR3 is 15 amino acids. CDR3 sequence reads: CASSLRPREDYGYTF. The DNA of the CDR3 is TGTGCCAGCAGCCTCCGACCGAGAGAGGACTATGGCTACACCTTC.

The table lists this clonotype with many counts. The chain employs TRBV6-5 and TRBJ2-5; D gene uncertain. The CDR3 runs 14 residues. Germline lookup yields CDR1 MNHEY and CDR2 SVGAGI. Trimming stripped 8 bases from V and 3 bases from J, with 16 bases between. The CDR3 region is CASAILGRKETQYF. As DNA, the CDR3 is TGTGCCAGCGCAATTCTGGGCAGGAAAGAGACCCAGTACTTC.

This chain links TRBV5-1 with TRBJ2-5; D is perhaps TRBD1 (5 bases). Germline V gives CDR1 SGHRS, CDR2 YFSETQ. The CDR3 has 13 residues. Deletions cut 4 bases from V and 5 bases from J, with 12 bases between. The CDR3 DNA follows: TGCGCCAGCAGCGAAGACAGTTATGAGACCCAGTACTTC. Encoded protein: CASSEDSYETQYF.

The genes are TRBV11-3 and TRBJ2-7; 8 nucleotides line up with TRBD2. The CDR3 runs 16 residues. V trimming: 5 bases; J trimming: 4 bases; junction bases outside the gene matches: 13. Germline loops: CDR1 SGHNT, CDR2 YENEEA. CDR3 DNA: TGTGCCAGCAGCCCTCGGGAGGGAACGGTTCGATACGAGCAGTACTTC. Its protein is CASSPREGTVRYEQYF.